The source of this T cell receptor beta chain is a study of T-cell memory formation after mild COVID-19. Findings and caveats of the study: Those CD4+ clones that contracted were mainly in CM and EM (CD8+ ones in EMRA). Clones that contracted from day 15 to 85 had balanced CD4/CD8; later expanders were CD4+ biased.

Germline V gene data show CDR1 as GTSNPN and CDR2 as SVGIG (reference sequence). The CDR3 length is 14 residues. J was trimmed by 6 bases and V by 5 bases; bases with no gene match: 11. 5'RACE, which relied on constant-segment primers, yielded TCR alpha and TCR beta cDNA libraries carrying sample barcodes and UMIs. TCRdb reprocessed the 5' RACE reads via MiXCR and lists one record per CDR3 protein. The sample holds about 15,000 distinct CDR3 sequences, approximately 20% seen once. With respect to this clonotype: What it binds is not known.

The receptor comes from a man younger than 30 who had mild COVID-19 (a few samples of this study predate the infection). Cell type and time point are not known. This chain uses TRBV30 with TRBJ2-7, with TRBD1 identical over 9 bases. Input material: PBMCs or a T cell subset sorted from them (not recorded which). The CDR3 is CAWSTGTGLGEQYF. The CDR3 DNA sequence: TGTGCCTGGTCAACGGGGACAGGGCTCGGCGAGCAGTACTTC.